In its sample, the clone carrying this TCR beta chain was seen a few times. Then a second PCR, running about 7 to 11 cycles, was carried out with a sample-barcoded 5' primer and a J-beta primer mix. Every sample produced at least 2.5 million CDR3-containing paired-end reads. Each CDR3 protein is one row after TCRdb ran MiXCR on the 5' RACE reads. The sample lists about 1,500,000 distinct CDR3 sequences, 28% occurring once. The source of the sample is a study of blood T cells in healthy people across ages. There were healthy Caucasian individuals from Russia, aged roughly 6 to 90, serving as donors. Specimen: blood. This TCR was sampled from a woman in her thirties in good health.

This CDR3 reads CASEAGWTYNEQFF. The CDR3 nucleotides read TGTGCCTCAGAGGCGGGATGGACCTACAATGAGCAGTTCTTC. The chain combines TRBV10-3 with TRBJ2-1; possibly TRBD2 for D (6 bases). V was clipped by 11 bases and J by 2 bases, with 16 bases between them. Germline CDR1 ENHRY, CDR2 SYGVKD. The CDR3 spans 14 residues.